This entry is about one T cell receptor beta chain. The data derive from a study of shared clonotypes between healthy human individuals. Measured with immunoSEQ multiplex PCR; TCRdb has only the in-frame clones, and not every one. This sample has approximately 320,000 clones, with around 90% found just once. Germline V gives CDR1 SGHVS, CDR2 FQNEAQ. Trimming removed 5 bases from V and 3 bases from J; junction bases left unmatched: 9. This CDR3 is built from 16 residues. The clonotype was recovered from a man aged 18 to 35 in good health. The rearrangement joins TRBV7-8 to TRBJ2-7; 11 nucleotides line up with TRBD2. Sequencing input: memory CD8+ T cells sorted from blood. Specified subset: CD45RO+ cells pooled with CCR7-negative TemRA cells. CDR3: CASSPRVAGGSYEQYF. Here the CDR3 DNA reads TGTGCCAGCAGCCCCCGGGTAGCGGGAGGGAGCTACGAGCAGTACTTC.